One T cell receptor (beta chain) is described in this entry. Its binding antigen is unknown. Base qualities are not at hand, and no much larger clone is one base apart. Each collaborating institution followed its own protocols to collect whole blood in K2EDTA tubes. For TCRbeta analysis, collaborators shipped samples as frozen whole blood, isolated PBMCs, or DNA extracted from either of those sample types. The data are from a study of blood T cell repertoires in COVID-19 (dated by TCRdb to the early 2020s). Context from the whole study: Samples covering the acute and convalescent phases of COVID-19 were provided by collaborators in the United States, Italy and Spain. The material from the prospective study consisted of cDNA or gDNA derived from T cells, B-cell-depleted T cells, or PBMCs. The dataset comprised deeply sampled blood TCRbeta repertoires from subjects exposed to, actively infected with, or recovered from COVID-19. The repertoires were made available in a free public database intended to serve as a resource for research on the immune response to SARS-CoV-2. The samples were drawn from two sources: the first 160 participants of the ongoing ImmuneRACE study, and 1,000 to 1,500 subjects contributed by 6 global collaborators. Nearly every sample came with metadata listing a de-identified subject ID, COVID-19 status, age in years and sex. HLA class I and class II types, where available, came from metadata supplied by the sample provider rather than from assay-based typing. Overall study results and their limits: The quantity of clinical and demographic metadata differed by source and by participant and was supplied without curation.

The junction carries 16 bases between V and J, which are trimmed by 0 bases and 4 bases respectively. CDR1 MDHEN and CDR2 SYDVKM were looked up in the germline V gene. CDR3 length: 17 amino acids, cysteine to phenylalanine. The only DNA kept is the CDR3, 51 bases in frame from the first base. TCRbeta CDR3 regions were amplified from genomic DNA using the immunoSEQ Assay, a bias-controlled multiplex PCR. Per the original workflow: The number of nucleated cells in each sample was estimated from the amplification of reference gene primers within the assay. Sequence reads were collapsed and filtered to measure the absolute abundance of every unique TCRbeta CDR3 rearrangement. For each sample, productive Simpson clonality was calculated as the square root of Simpson's diversity index over productive rearrangements. This is the immuneACCESS table as TCRdb keeps it, with only in-frame sequences that have V and J called. A part of the clones is gone; compared with another copy, unresolved V genes explain less than half, and the rest is unexplained. V and J calls and clone size are as listed in that table; D and trimming were resolved from the DNA. Here the sample has some 91,000 clones; over 80% occur a single time. Around 10% of the sample goes to the ten largest clones.

The sequenced sample consisted of peripheral blood. The V and J genes are TRBV28 and TRBJ2-1; the best D guess is TRBD1, with 6 bases matching. This receptor was identified in a human donor in a cohort sampled during active COVID-19. Read as DNA, the sequence is TGTGCCAGCAGTTTATGGGACAGAGCCAACTATTACAATGAGCAGTTCTTC. Its product reads: CASSLWDRANYYNEQFF.